This T cell receptor (beta chain) was sequenced for a study of T-cell memory formation after mild COVID-19. This clonotype came up a few times. What it recognizes is unknown. TCRdb re-called the 5' RACE reads with MiXCR, one entry per CDR3 protein. The sample lists about 360,000 distinct CDR3 sequences; roughly an eighth were seen once. With V trimmed by 4 bases and J by 6 bases, 9 bases remained unmatched. This CDR3 is built from 15 residues. The germline V gene encodes CDR1 LGHNA and CDR2 YSLEER. Whole-study findings and limits: Mostly located in CM and EM were contracting CD4+ clones, with contracting CD8+ clones located in EMRA.

This receptor was obtained from a man aged 18-30 years who had mild COVID-19 (a few samples of this study predate the infection). Cell type and time point are not known. The material sequenced was PBMCs or a T cell subset sorted from them (not recorded which). The J gene is TRBJ2-4, the V gene TRBV4-3; TRBD2 agrees at 7 bases. In DNA form, the CDR3 reads TGCGCCAGCAGCCTTTCTTTGGGGGGGTCAAACATTCAGTACTTC. Protein sequence: CASSLSLGGSNIQYF.